One sample yielded the 15 T cell receptor beta chains listed below, sequenced in a study of CD8 T cell repertoires and HIV-1 epitope variants. The repertoire was sequenced with immunoSEQ multiplex PCR; TCRdb's copy has only in-frame clones and lacks some. The sample holds several thousand clones; under 75% are singletons and the top ten take 40% to 55%. No antigen has been assigned to these receptors. Sequencing used cultured CD8+ T cells derived from PBMCs. These TCRs come from a male donor with HIV.

The chain is built from TRBV19 and TRBJ1-6; D call uncertain. Germline V gene sequence: CDR1 LNHDA, CDR2 SQIVND (reference sequence). V dropped 1 base and J dropped 6 bases, with 7 bases sitting between them. The CDR3 loop spans 14 amino acids. The CDR3 loop is CASSIALGNSPLHF. The DNA for the CDR3 is TGTGCCAGTAGTATAGCCTTGGGTAATTCACCCCTCCACTTT. The full variable domain, completed using reference TRBV19 and TRBJ1-6, is DGGITQSPKYLFRKEGQNVTLSCEQNLNHDAMYWYRQDPGQGLRLIYYSQIVNDFQKGDIAEGYSVSREKKESFPLTVTSAQKNPTAFYLCASSIALGNSPLHFGNGTRLTVT.

This clone occurred a few times. The chain is built from TRBV7-7 and TRBJ2-5; D unclear. With 0 bases removed from V and 5 bases from J, the gap between germline ends came to 10 bases. Germline assignment: CDR1 SSHAT and CDR2 FNYEAQ (reference sequence). The CDR3 sequence is 14 residues long. The CDR3 DNA is TGTGCCAGCAGCTTAGCTCCCGAGAGGGAGACCCAGTACTTC. Protein product: CASSLAPERETQYF.

This clone appeared a few times. This rearrangement joins TRBV5-4 to TRBJ1-6, with a weak D call TRBD1 (5 bases). Germline CDR1 and CDR2: SGHNT and YYREEE (reference sequence). The CDR3 sequence is 14 residues long. Trimming removed 5 bases at V and 7 bases at J, with 13 bases between. The CDR3 bases are TGTGCCAGCAGTTTCAGGGAGGGGAATTCACCCCTCCACTTT. Residues: CASSFREGNSPLHF.

This rearrangement joins TRBV28 to TRBJ1-3; unclear D gene. This CDR3 is 15 amino acids long. Germline CDR1 reads MDHEN; CDR2 reads SYDVKM. The V gene lost 4 bases and the J gene lost 0 bases, with 10 bases spanning the gap. The CDR3 is CASSSRPSSGNTIYF. The CDR3 DNA follows: TGTGCCAGCAGTTCGCGACCGAGCTCTGGAAACACCATATATTTT. The variable domain in full, with the rest retrieved from reference TRBV28 and TRBJ1-3, is DVKVTQSSRYLVKRTGEKVFLECVQDMDHENMFWYRQDPGLGLRLIYFSYDVKMKEKGDIPEGYSVSREKKERFSLILESASTNQTSMYLCASSSRPSSGNTIYFGEGSWLTVV.

This clone was found a few times. The chain links TRBV5-6 to TRBJ1-1, with D possibly TRBD1 on 5 matching bases. Trimming stripped 5 bases from V and 0 bases from J, with 8 bases between. The CDR3 extends over 13 amino acids. Germline V CDR1 and CDR2: SGHDT, YYEEEE. The CDR3 DNA sequence: TGTGCCAGCAGTGGGACCCTGAACACTGAAGCTTTCTTT. As protein: CASSGTLNTEAFF.

The CDR3 DNA follows: TGTGCCAGCAGTATGAGCTCCTACAATGAGCAGTTCTTC. Protein product: CASSMSSYNEQFF. The V gene is TRBV27, the J gene TRBJ2-1; D gene ambiguous. Germline CDR1 reads MNHEY; CDR2 reads SMNVEV (reference sequence). Trimming removed 5 bases at V and 0 bases at J, with 5 bases between. The CDR3 loop spans 13 amino acids.

The chain combines TRBV2 with TRBJ2-5; 8 nucleotides agree with TRBD1. The V and J ends lost 8 bases and 2 bases, in that order; junction bases with no gene match: 4. The CDR3 totals 13 residues. Germline V gene lookup returns CDR1 SNHLY and CDR2 FYNNEI. The CDR3 loop is CASHRDRQETQYF. The CDR3 region has the DNA TGTGCCAGCCACCGGGACAGGCAAGAGACCCAGTACTTC.

V is TRBV5-4 and J is TRBJ1-1; no definite D call. Between the trimmed V and J ends, which lost 4 bases and 4 bases, there was a span of 14 bases. CDR1 is SGHNT and CDR2 is YYREEE in the germline V gene (reference sequence). This CDR3 comprises 14 residues. In DNA, the CDR3 is TGTGCCAGCAGCCTAGGACCGGCGAGCACTGAAGCTTTCTTT. This encodes CASSLGPASTEAFF.

The V and J genes are TRBV5-6 and TRBJ2-7; tentatively, D is TRBD1 or TRBD2 (5 bases each). This CDR3 is 14 amino acids long. Germline CDR1 SGHDT, CDR2 YYEEEE. Deletions cut 4 bases from V and 10 bases from J, with 21 bases between. CDR3 region: CASSEGRMIASQYF. CDR3 coding DNA: TGTGCCAGCAGCGAGGGGCGCATGATTGCCTCCCAGTACTTC.

The V and J genes are TRBV7-8 and TRBJ1-5, with 7 bases matching TRBD1. The V segment lost 3 bases and the J segment 3 bases; nucleotides outside the gene matches: 11. Germline CDR1 is SGHVS and CDR2 is FQNEAQ. The CDR3 covers 17 residues. The CDR3 DNA follows: TGTGCCAGCAGCTTTTTCTTTTACAGGGGTCCCAATCAGCCCCAGCATTTT. This codes for CASSFFFYRGPNQPQHF.

The chain couples TRBV28 to TRBJ2-3, with D unclear. Germline-derived CDR1 and CDR2 are MDHEN and SYDVKM. V shed 3 bases and J shed 6 bases, with 10 bases lying between them. The CDR3 is 13 residues long. The CDR3 nucleotides are TGTGCCAGCAGTTTCGGCCGTCCGGATACGCAGTATTTT. Translated: CASSFGRPDTQYF. The complete variable domain, with remaining parts taken from reference TRBV28 and TRBJ2-3, reads DVKVTQSSRYLVKRTGEKVFLECVQDMDHENMFWYRQDPGLGLRLIYFSYDVKMKEKGDIPEGYSVSREKKERFSLILESASTNQTSMYLCASSFGRPDTQYFGPGTRLTVL.

V gene TRBV5-8 combines with J gene TRBJ2-1; D is uncertain. This CDR3 contains 14 residues. V was shortened by 7 bases and J by 2 bases, with 13 bases between the two germline ends. CDR1 and CDR2 (germline): SGHTS, YDEGEE. CDR3: CASAPGRAYNEQFF. The CDR3 nucleotides are TGTGCCAGCGCCCCAGGCCGGGCCTACAATGAGCAGTTCTTC.

V usage is TRBV5-1 and J usage is TRBJ2-5; no definite D call. Trimming shortened V by 1 base and J by 5 bases, and 9 bases separated the two germline ends. The CDR3 is made up of 13 amino acids. Germline V gene sequence: CDR1 SGHRS, CDR2 YFSETQ. The CDR3 protein is CASSLPSVETQYF. CDR3 in DNA: TGCGCCAGCAGCTTGCCCAGCGTGGAGACCCAGTACTTC.

V usage is TRBV28 and J usage is TRBJ2-7; D is unresolved. Germline V gene sequence: CDR1 MDHEN, CDR2 SYDVKM. Trimming pared 2 bases from V and 2 bases from J, leaving 7 bases between. This CDR3 region has 13 residues. The CDR3 DNA reads as TGTGCCAGCAGTTTAACCATGACCTACGAGCAGTACTTC. It yields the protein CASSLTMTYEQYF.

The chain couples TRBV29-1 to TRBJ2-2, with 11 bases fitting TRBD1. After removal of 5 bases from V and 3 bases from J, the junction contained 14 bases not matched to a gene. The CDR3 is 18 residues long. Looked up from germline, CDR1 is SQVTM and CDR2 is ANQGSEA. The CDR3 spells CSVRVLGQGAGDTGELFF. CDR3 bases: TGCAGCGTTAGGGTCTTAGGACAGGGGGCTGGTGACACCGGGGAGCTGTTTTTT.